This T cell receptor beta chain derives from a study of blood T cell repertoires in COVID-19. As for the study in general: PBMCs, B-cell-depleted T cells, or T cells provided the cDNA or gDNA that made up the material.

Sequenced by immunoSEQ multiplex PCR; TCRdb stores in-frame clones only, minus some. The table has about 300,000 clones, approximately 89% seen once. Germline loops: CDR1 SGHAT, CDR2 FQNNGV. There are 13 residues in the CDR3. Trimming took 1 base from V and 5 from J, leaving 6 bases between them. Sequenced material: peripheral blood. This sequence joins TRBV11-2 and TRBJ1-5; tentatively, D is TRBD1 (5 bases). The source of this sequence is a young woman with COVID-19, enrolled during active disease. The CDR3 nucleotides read TGTGCCAGCAGCTTAGGACAGCATCAGCCCCAGCATTTT. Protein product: CASSLGQHQPQHF.